The clone carrying this TCR beta chain was seen once. Libraries were prepared by immunoSEQ multiplex PCR; TCRdb keeps only in-frame clonotypes and omits some of them. The data hold 250,000 or so clones, with about 90% observed a single time. In assigning cohorts, the study relied on participant-reported clinical history. These data belong to a study of blood T cell repertoires in COVID-19. CDR3 length: 16 residues. Germline assignment: CDR1 GTSNPN and CDR2 SVGIG (reference sequence). Trimming at V came to 1 base and at J to 2 bases, leaving 9 bases not matched to a gene. The source is a man between 45 and 60 years old who had been exposed to COVID-19. V and J are TRBV30 and TRBJ2-3, with TRBD2 matching over 7 bases. The sample comprised PBMCs or T cells enriched from blood (not recorded which). The DNA for the CDR3 is TGTGCCTGGAGTGCCCTAGGGCTAGCGGACACAGATACGCAGTATTTT. Encoded protein: CAWSALGLADTDTQYF. Complete variable domain (other parts from reference TRBV30 and TRBJ2-3): SQTIHQWPATLVQPVGSPLSLECTVEGTSNPNLYWYRQAAGRGLQLLFYSVGIGQISSEVPQNLSASRPQDRQFILSSKKLLLSDSGFYLCAWSALGLADTDTQYFGPGTRLTVL.